This T cell receptor (beta chain) comes out of a study of identical twins. This clonotype has at least ten counts. The cDNA had a unique molecular identifier and a template-switch universal primer site. MiXCR, run by TCRdb on the 5' RACE reads, gives a single entry per CDR3 protein. This table holds 200,000 to 300,000 distinct CDR3 sequences, under 12% found once. This clonotype was sampled from a man aged 50 to 59 in good health. The sequencing sample was made of memory T cells sorted from blood.

The CDR3 region has the DNA TGCAGTGCTAGAGCCGGACAGGGGCTGGGGACTGAAGCTTTCTTT. Translated, it gives CSARAGQGLGTEAFF. This chain links TRBV20-1 with TRBJ1-1; 9 positions match TRBD1. The CDR3 is 15 amino acids. CDR1 is DFQATT and CDR2 is SNEGSKA in the germline V gene (reference sequence). The V gene end was trimmed by 1 base and the J gene end by 5 bases; junction bases not matched to a gene: 8.